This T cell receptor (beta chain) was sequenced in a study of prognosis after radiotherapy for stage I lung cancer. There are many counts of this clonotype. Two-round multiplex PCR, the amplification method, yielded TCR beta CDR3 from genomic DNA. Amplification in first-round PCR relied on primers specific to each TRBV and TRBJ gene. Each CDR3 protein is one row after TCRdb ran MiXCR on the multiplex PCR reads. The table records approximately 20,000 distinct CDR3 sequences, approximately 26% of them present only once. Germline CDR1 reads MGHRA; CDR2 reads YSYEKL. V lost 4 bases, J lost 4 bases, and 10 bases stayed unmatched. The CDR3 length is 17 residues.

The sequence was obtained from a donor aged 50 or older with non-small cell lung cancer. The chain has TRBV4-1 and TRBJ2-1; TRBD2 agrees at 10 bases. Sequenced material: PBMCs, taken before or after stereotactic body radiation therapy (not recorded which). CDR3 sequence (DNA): TGCGCCAGCAGCCCCACCTTTACTAGCGGGGCTTACAATGAGCAGTTCTTC. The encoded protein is CASSPTFTSGAYNEQFF.